This T cell receptor beta chain was sequenced in a study of T-cell memory formation after mild COVID-19. General study results and limits: The main location of contracting CD4+ clones was CM and EM, and that of contracting CD8+ clones was EMRA. Among clones contracting day 15 to 85, CD4/CD8 was balanced, whereas later expanders leaned CD4+.

Details on this clonotype: Its antigen is still unknown. One junction end does not reproduce the germline sequence, and a read error may be involved.

The CDR3 extends over 14 amino acids. 5'RACE with constant-segment primers yielded barcoded, UMI-tagged TCR alpha and TCR beta cDNA libraries. Using its own MiXCR run on the 5' RACE reads, TCRdb lists one record per CDR3 protein. The sample has about 280,000 distinct CDR3 sequences, approximately 8% seen once. The chain couples TRBV12-3 or TRBV12-4 to TRBJ1-5, with D possibly TRBD1 on 5 matching bases. The sequenced material came from PBMCs or a T cell subset sorted from them (not recorded which). The clonotype originates from a man between 18 and 29 years old who had mild COVID-19 (a few samples of this study predate the infection). Cell type and time point are not known. The DNA for the CDR3 is TGTGCCAGCAGGGACAATTCCGGCAATCAGCACCAGCATTTT. It specifies CASRDNSGNQHQHF.